This T cell receptor (beta chain) originates from a study of blood T cell repertoires in COVID-19. About the study: Acute-phase and convalescent COVID-19 samples originated in the United States, Italy and Spain. The cDNA or gDNA used as material had been derived from T cells, B-cell-depleted T cells, or PBMCs.

In the authors' workflow: Cell counts per sample came from amplifying reference gene primers. The protocol was immunoSEQ multiplex PCR, while the TCRdb copy is restricted to in-frame clones and leaves out a portion. The V and J calls and clone size come from that table; D and trimming were worked out from the DNA. The sample lists around 270,000 clones, approximately 86% occurring once. The receptor was isolated from a man aged 25 to 40 with active or convalescent COVID-19. The sequenced sample consisted of peripheral blood.

As DNA, the CDR3 is TGTGCCACCAGCGCCCATGAGGGGGCGGATGAAAAACTGTTTTTT. This translates into CATSAHEGADEKLFF. V usage is TRBV15 and J usage is TRBJ1-4; 7 nucleotides align to TRBD1. V lost 5 bases to trimming and J lost 6 bases; unmatched junction nucleotides: 9. Germline loops: CDR1 LNHNV, CDR2 YYDKDF (reference sequence). The CDR3 has 15 amino acids.